Below, 11 T cell receptor beta chains from the same sample are listed, as sequenced in a study of T cells after yellow fever vaccination. TCRdb re-analysed the 5' RACE reads in MiXCR, keeping a single row per CDR3 protein. The table lists about 500,000 distinct CDR3 sequences, less than 20% of them singletons, with roughly 17% in the top ten. The input for sequencing was PBMCs, taken about 5 days after the first yellow fever vaccination. The receptors derive from a young man who received the YFV17D yellow fever vaccine.

For the CDR3, the DNA is TGTGCCAGCAGTTTAGGACTCGGGGGGGCCGGTGGAGAGACCCAGTACTTC. Translating it yields CASSLGLGGAGGETQYF. V and J are TRBV6-5 and TRBJ2-5; 8 nucleotides align to TRBD2. V lost 4 bases to trimming and J lost 4 bases; unmatched junction nucleotides: 14. Germline CDR1 is MNHEY and CDR2 is SVGAGI. The CDR3 runs 17 residues.

The rearrangement joins TRBV28 to TRBJ2-7; 8 nucleotides align to TRBD1. This CDR3 region has 14 residues. Germline CDR1 is MDHEN and CDR2 is SYDVKM. The trim removed 4 bases at V and 5 bases at J, leaving 7 bases unmatched. For the CDR3, the DNA is TGTGCCAGCAGTTCCCGGACAGGGTGGGACGAGCAGTACGTC. Protein: CASSSRTGWDEQYV.

Ten or more counts support this clonotype. V gene TRBV9 combines with J gene TRBJ2-1; D uncertain. V dropped 0 bases and J dropped 0 bases, with 4 bases sitting between them. This CDR3 has 14 residues. The V gene's germline CDR1 is SGDLS and CDR2 YYNGEE. As DNA, the CDR3 is TGTGCCAGCAGCGTAGCGGGCTCCTACAATGAGCAGTTCTTC. Amino acid sequence: CASSVAGSYNEQFF.

In its sample, this clonotype was seen many times. The genes are TRBV3-1 and TRBJ2-3; TRBD1 aligns across 9 bases. The J segment lost 2 bases and the V segment lost 1 base, leaving 1 base of the junction unmatched. Per germline, CDR1 LGHDT and CDR2 YNNKEL (reference sequence). This CDR3 region has 15 residues. CDR3 sequence: CASSQGTGDTDTQYF. CDR3 sequence (DNA): TGTGCCAGCAGCCAAGGGACAGGGGACACAGATACGCAGTATTTT.

This chain uses TRBV5-4 with TRBJ2-5; TRBD2 might be the D (5 bases). The CDR3 loop spans 16 amino acids. The V end was cut by 0 bases, the J end by 1 base, with 13 bases between. Germline CDR1 and CDR2: SGHNT and YYREEE (reference sequence). CDR3 coding DNA: TGTGCCAGCAGCTTGGAGGAGGTTTATCCCCAAGAGACCCAGTACTTC. This gives the protein CASSLEEVYPQETQYF.

This clonotype was seen many times. One end of the junction is discordant with germline, which a read error may explain. The chain couples TRBV11-2 to TRBJ2-3; a possible D gene is TRBD1 (5 bases). CDR1 SGHAT and CDR2 FQNNGV come from the germline V gene. There are 13 residues in the CDR3. The CDR3 nucleotides read TGTGCCAGCAGTTTAGGGGACACAGATACGCAGTATTTT. Its protein product is CASSLGDTDTQYF.

This clonotype was counted a few times. This sequence joins TRBV9 and TRBJ2-7, with D uncertain. Germline V lookup: CDR1 SGDLS, CDR2 YYNGEE. Trimming took off 3 bases at V and 2 bases at J, with 12 bases between the two ends. This CDR3 contains 14 residues. This CDR3 is CASSASAGTYEQYF. CDR3 DNA: TGTGCCAGCAGCGCGTCGGCCGGCACCTACGAGCAGTACTTC.

The DNA of the CDR3 is TGCGCCAGCAGCCAAGTATCACAATCACTGTCGGAGCTGTTTTTT. Amino acids: CASSQVSQSLSELFF. The chain recombines TRBV4-1 with TRBJ2-2; D is unclear. The V gene's germline CDR1 is MGHRA and CDR2 YSYEKL. Trimming shortened V by 1 base and J by 10 bases, and 16 bases separated the two germline ends. The CDR3 extends over 15 amino acids.

The V gene is TRBV10-3, the J gene TRBJ1-4; the match to TRBD1 covers 8 bases. The trim removed 10 bases at V and 7 bases at J, leaving 11 bases unmatched. Germline-derived CDR1 and CDR2 are ENHRY and SYGVKD. The CDR3 loop spans 14 amino acids. CDR3 amino acids: CATRQDRASEKLFF. Here the CDR3 DNA reads TGTGCCACCCGCCAGGACAGGGCAAGTGAAAAACTGTTTTTT.

The chain recombines TRBV20-1 with TRBJ2-1; D might be TRBD1 or TRBD2, each matching 7 bases. The CDR3 extends over 13 amino acids. The V gene lost 6 bases and the J gene lost 5 bases, with 14 bases spanning the gap. Per germline, CDR1 DFQATT and CDR2 SNEGSKA (reference sequence). CDR3 residues: CSASGTANNEQFF. The CDR3 DNA sequence: TGCAGTGCCAGCGGGACAGCTAACAATGAGCAGTTCTTC.

This clonotype was seen a handful of times. The chain couples TRBV4-3 to TRBJ2-2; 7 bases line up with TRBD2. Germline assignment: CDR1 LGHNA and CDR2 YSLEER. The CDR3 runs to 15 residues. J gave up 1 base and V 4 bases, and 3 bases lay outside the gene matches. The CDR3 loop is CASSRLAVNTGELFF. CDR3 in DNA: TGCGCCAGCAGCCGGCTAGCGGTGAACACCGGGGAGCTGTTTTTT.